These T cell receptor beta chains were read from a single sample in a study of cytomegalovirus exposure and HLA in healthy donors. TCRdb's table, derived via immunoSEQ multiplex PCR, lists solely in-frame clones and lacks some. The listing records 100,000 to 150,000 clones. The specimen was PBMCs. The receptors come from a man aged 18 to 29 in good health and CMV-seronegative. Both conserved end residues are part of each CDR3. Each record gives: V gene, CDR3 length, J gene, CDR3 protein.

V: TRBV20-1; length: 10; J: TRBJ2-7; CDR3: CSATRGEQYF
V: TRBV29-1; length: 11; J: TRBJ1-1; CDR3: CSGHRGTEAFF
V: TRBV27; length: 16; J: TRBJ1-2; CDR3: CASSSSAGQGHYGYTF
V: TRBV2; length: 14; J: TRBJ1-2; CDR3: CASSSQQGGNGYTF
V: TRBV30; length: 14; J: TRBJ2-2; CDR3: CACRDRLNTGELFF
V: TRBV6-4; length: 15; J: TRBJ2-3; CDR3: CASSEGLAGTDTQYF
V: TRBV2; length: 15; J: TRBJ1-1; CDR3: CASARGQGMNTEAFF
V: TRBV9; length: 14; J: TRBJ1-1; CDR3: CASSVAGVDTEAFF
V: TRBV12-5; length: 14; J: TRBJ1-1; CDR3: CASGVQGAATEAFF
V: TRBV27; length: 14; J: TRBJ1-1; CDR3: CATYSGGWNTEAFF
V: TRBV6-1; length: 13; J: TRBJ2-7; CDR3: CASEKDRYYEQYF
V: TRBV28; length: 14; J: TRBJ1-2; CDR3: CASSLSTSNYGYTF
V: TRBV12-5; length: 15; J: TRBJ1-6; CDR3: CASGYYRAGNSPLHF
V: TRBV18; length: 17; J: TRBJ2-7; CDR3: CASSPTNGLAGAGEQYF
V: TRBV30; length: 12; J: TRBJ1-2; CDR3: CAWNTAGYGYTF
V: TRBV7-9; length: 14; J: TRBJ2-7; CDR3: CASSLRVRGGEQYF
V: TRBV27; length: 14; J: TRBJ1-5; CDR3: CASSFFFSNQPQHF
V: TRBV2; length: 13; J: TRBJ2-1; CDR3: CASNLAGSDEQFF
V: TRBV5-1; length: 16; J: TRBJ2-1; CDR3: CASSLPGTSVYNEQFF
V: TRBV19; length: 16; J: TRBJ1-2; CDR3: CASSIKTGTRRGGYTF